This T cell receptor beta chain was sequenced during a study of cytomegalovirus exposure and HLA in healthy donors. Whole-study results and caveats: Sequencing depth across donors, presence/absence analyses assumed, was roughly uniform. Rarity marked most TCR sequences, yet some public TCRs occurred in many donors. The study designated 164 TCR beta chains cytomegalovirus-associated.

A note on this clone: The antigen remains unidentified.

Researchers ran the PCR with 60 Vbeta and 13 Jbeta primers. Under the authors' procedure: In a later analysis, the count reached approximately 80 million unique TCR beta chains, with about 12 million shared. Repertoires were generated with immunoSEQ multiplex PCR, while TCRdb's copy carries only in-frame clones and drops some. V and J calls and clone size follow that table, whereas D and trimming were derived from the DNA. The sample includes 190,000 or so clones, around 79% seen only once; the top ten take approximately 0.39%. Germline CDR1 reads SGHDN; CDR2 reads FVKESK. The CDR3 spans 14 residues. V lost 1 base and J 5 bases, leaving 11 bases between the germline ends.

V usage is TRBV14 and J usage is TRBJ1-1; TRBD1 is a possible D gene (5 bases). Sequences were obtained from PBMCs. The clonotype originates from a male donor in good health and CMV-seropositive. The DNA of the CDR3 is TGTGCCAGCAGCCAAGGGGGCGCGAGGACTGAAGCTTTCTTT. Encoded protein: CASSQGGARTEAFF.